This is a list of T cell receptor beta chains from one sample in a study of CD8 T cells in Susac syndrome. TCRdb reanalysed the immunoSEQ multiplex PCR reads using MiXCR and keeps one entry per CDR3 protein. The sample lists approximately 180,000 distinct CDR3 sequences; under 97% were seen once. The source material was CD4+ T cells from PBMCs. Source of these receptors: a human donor with multiple sclerosis. CDR3s include the opening cysteine and the closing phenylalanine or tryptophan. D genes are given only for firm matches. Some rows have no size entry. The others give once, few or many, or a class for an expanded clone.

CSARVGTNEKLFF	TGCAGTGCTAGGGTTGGGACTAATGAAAAACTGTTTTTT	TRBJ1-4	TRBV20-1	-	-
CASSQDWGIAHGYTF	TGTGCCAGCAGCCAAGATTGGGGGATCGCCCATGGCTACACCTTC	TRBJ1-2	TRBV3-1	-	-
CASSVAVGWKELFF	TGTGCCAGCAGCGTAGCGGTGGGCTGGAAGGAGCTGTTTTTT	TRBJ2-2	TRBV9	-	-
CASGLVISPSTDTQYF	TGTGCTAGTGGTTTGGTGATTAGCCCTAGCACAGATACGCAGTATTTT	TRBJ2-3	TRBV12-5	-	-
CSVDGGLSGTQYF	TGCAGTGTCGACGGGGGCCTCAGTGGGACGCAGTATTTT	TRBJ2-3	TRBV20-1	-	-
CASSLTRGGDTQYF	TGCGCCAGCAGCTTGACCAGGGGAGGAGATACGCAGTATTTT	TRBJ2-3	TRBV5-1	once	-
CASSQVAHEQYF	TGTGCCAGCAGCCAAGTCGCCCACGAGCAGTACTTC	TRBJ2-7	TRBV3-1	-	-
CASSVVERGAYNEQFF	TGTGCCAGCAGCGTAGTCGAGCGGGGCGCCTACAATGAGCAGTTCTTC	TRBJ2-1	TRBV9	-	TRBD2
CASSQRQGRTDTQYF	TGTGCCAGCAGTCAACGACAGGGCCGCACAGATACGCAGTATTTT	TRBJ2-3	TRBV7-9	few	TRBD1
CSVSALRLVGYTF	TGCAGCGTTTCAGCGCTAAGGCTCGTTGGCTACACCTTC	TRBJ1-2	TRBV29-1	-	-
CASRTEADTQYF	TGCGCCAGCAGGACGGAAGCAGATACGCAGTATTTT	TRBJ2-3	TRBV5-1	-	-
CASSLGSRYEQYF	TGTGCCAGCAGCTTAGGTAGCCGCTACGAGCAGTACTTC	TRBJ2-7	TRBV11-2	-	-
CASSRGMASYGYTF	TGCGCCAGCAGCCGCGGGATGGCTTCTTATGGCTACACCTTC	TRBJ1-2	TRBV4-1	-	-
CSAGQNTEAFF	TGCAGCGCTGGACAGAACACTGAAGCTTTCTTT	TRBJ1-1	TRBV29-1	-	-
CASSLGGPNTEAFF	TGTGCCAGCAGCTTGGGGGGGCCGAACACTGAAGCTTTCTTT	TRBJ1-1	TRBV5-6	-	-
CASSLTGTGPYEQYF	TGTGCCAGCAGCTTAACCGGGACAGGCCCCTACGAGCAGTACTTC	TRBJ2-7	TRBV7-3	-	TRBD1
CATSRDSGGNTIYF	TGTGCCACCAGCAGAGATTCCGGGGGAAACACCATATATTTT	TRBJ1-3	TRBV15	-	-
CASSPTNVGTLSGANVLTF	TGTGCCAGCTCACCAACCAACGTGGGGACTCTCTCTGGGGCCAACGTCCTGACTTTC	TRBJ2-6	TRBV18	-	-
CSALRQGTNWDEQYF	TGCAGTGCTTTGAGACAGGGGACGAATTGGGACGAGCAGTACTTC	TRBJ2-7	TRBV20-1	-	TRBD1
CASSRTFNEQFF	TGTGCCAGCAGCCGGACTTTTAATGAGCAGTTCTTC	TRBJ2-1	TRBV7-2	-	-
CASSFDRDREAFF	TGTGCCAGCAGCTTTGACAGGGATCGGGAAGCTTTCTTT	TRBJ1-1	TRBV11-1	-	TRBD1
CASSLQGPDTQYF	TGTGCCAGCAGTTTACAGGGACCAGATACGCAGTATTTT	TRBJ2-3	TRBV27	-	-
CASSPRSWSGSDEQYF	TGTGCCAGCAGCCCCCGTAGCTGGTCTGGGAGTGACGAGCAGTACTTC	TRBJ2-7	TRBV3-1	-	-
CSANFPGAETQYF	TGCAGTGCCAACTTTCCGGGCGCGGAGACCCAGTACTTC	TRBJ2-5	TRBV20-1	-	-
CASSPPDRGENTEAFF	TGTGCCAGCTCACCACCGGACAGGGGGGAGAACACTGAAGCTTTCTTT	TRBJ1-1	TRBV18	-	TRBD1
CASSPPSPGQGPTEAFF	TGTGCCAGCTCACCACCAAGCCCCGGGCAGGGACCCACTGAAGCTTTCTTT	TRBJ1-1	TRBV18	-	-